These 15 T cell receptor beta chains came from one sample sequenced in a study of T cells in women clearing cervical HPV infection. Clones were read by immunoSEQ multiplex PCR, and TCRdb kept only the in-frame ones, dropping some. The sample totals 30,000 to 40,000 clones; its top ten clones hold roughly 1.3%. Input material: blood buffy coat. These receptors all come from a woman aged 18 to 75 with a cervical HPV16 infection that either progressed to CIN3+ or cleared (not recorded which).

Points on this clone: The read terminates 3 residues before the CDR3 end, so the remaining end is supplied by the germline J gene. The V gene is TRBV19, the J gene TRBJ1-1; the D is unclear. The CDR3 extends over 14 amino acids. The germline V and J ends were trimmed by 7 bases and 0 bases, with 12 bases remaining between them. Germline values: CDR1 LNHDA, CDR2 SQIVND (reference sequence). Partial CDR3 DNA: TGTGCCAGTAAGTCACAGCCCCTGAACACTGAA. It encodes CASKSQPLNTE. The entire CDR3 is CASKSQPLNTEAFF.

In regard to this clone: The read terminates 3 residues ahead of where the CDR3 ends, so the germline J gene completes it. The chain joins TRBV12-5 to TRBJ1-2; D may be TRBD1 (6 bases). Germline CDR1 and CDR2: LGHNT and FRNRAP. Trimming shortened V by 3 bases and J by 7 bases, and 9 bases separated the two germline ends. The CDR3 consists of 12 residues. The CDR3 reads CASGFEGGGYTF. CDR3 DNA (partial): TGTGCTAGTGGTTTTGAAGGGGGTGGC.

Details on this clone: The read ends 3 residues early relative to the CDR3; the germline J gene fills the gap. This chain links TRBV11-3 with TRBJ2-5; tentatively, D is TRBD2 (5 bases). The CDR3 contains 13 residues. The germline V and J ends were trimmed by 0 bases and 5 bases, with 7 bases remaining between them. Germline loops: CDR1 SGHNT, CDR2 YENEEA. The covered CDR3 bases are TGTGCCAGCAGCTTAGATCGAGGGGAGACC. Translated, it gives CASSLDRGET. Given in full, the CDR3 is CASSLDRGETQYF.

In regard to this clone: The read stops 3 residues short of the end of the CDR3; the missing end is completed from the germline J gene. This rearrangement joins TRBV2 to TRBJ2-2, with TRBD2 matching 7 bases. CDR1 and CDR2 (germline): SNHLY, FYNNEI. This CDR3 has 15 amino acids. The junction had 8 bases not matched to a gene; V was cut back by 6 bases and J by 4 bases. The part of the CDR3 DNA that was read is TGTGCCAGCAGCCCCGGCGGGGGAGCCACCGGGGAG. This gives the protein CASSPGGGATGE. The whole CDR3 protein reads CASSPGGGATGELFF.

Comments on this clone: The read comes to an end 3 residues before the CDR3 does, leaving the germline J gene to fill in the end. The chain couples TRBV7-9 to TRBJ1-2; 10 nucleotides match TRBD1. Germline assignment: CDR1 SEHNR and CDR2 FQNEAQ (reference sequence). This CDR3 is built from 14 residues. Partial CDR3 DNA: TGTGCCAGCAGCTTTACCGGGACAGGGGACGGC. Its protein is CASSFTGTGDG. The whole CDR3 sequence is CASSFTGTGDGYTF.

Note on this clone: The sequenced fragment ends 3 residues before the CDR3 boundary, so the rest is inferred from the germline J gene. The V gene is TRBV18, the J gene TRBJ2-5; 9 positions match TRBD2. The CDR3 runs 15 residues. Germline CDR1 is KGHSH and CDR2 is LQKENI. CDR3 in amino acids: CASSPGAGGSDTQYF. Incomplete CDR3 DNA: TGTGCCAGCTCACCGGGAGCGGGGGGTTCAGATACC. Looking up the rest from reference TRBV18 and TRBJ2-5 gives the full variable domain: NAGVMQNPRHLVRRRGQEARLRCSPMKGHSHVYWYRQLPEEGLKFMVYLQKENIIDESGMPKERFSAEFPKEGPSILRIQQVVRGDSAAYFCASSPGAGGSDTQYFGPGTRLLVL.

Concerning this clone: The read comes to an end 3 residues before the CDR3 does, leaving the germline J gene to fill in the end. The rearrangement links TRBV7-3 to TRBJ2-2; 9 bases are shared with TRBD1. The germline V gene has CDR1 SGHTA and CDR2 FQGTGA. There are 15 residues in the CDR3. Trimming at V came to 7 bases and at J to 1 base, leaving 4 bases not matched to a gene. The CDR3 loop is CASTPGQGNTGELFF. Partial CDR3 DNA: TGTGCCAGCACTCCGGGACAGGGGAACACCGGGGAG.

As concerns this clone: The read halts 3 residues ahead of the CDR3 end, with the missing end drawn from the germline J gene. The chain joins TRBV19 to TRBJ2-4; tentatively, D is TRBD2 (5 bases). CDR3 length: 14 amino acids. Germline lookup yields CDR1 LNHDA and CDR2 SQIVND (reference sequence). The CDR3: CASSIVGVDYGQYF. The sequenced CDR3 bases are TGTGCCAGTAGTATAGTGGGAGTAGACTATGGT.

Notes on this clone: The read ends 3 residues shy of where the CDR3 ends; the end is completed using the germline J gene. This chain links TRBV7-2 with TRBJ2-7, with TRBD2 identical over 8 bases. The CDR3 runs 16 residues. Losses at the gene ends were 0 bases for V and 3 bases for J; bases not matched to a gene: 7. The germline CDR1 and CDR2 sequences are SGHTA and FQGNSA. The CDR3 DNA, read in part, is TGTGCCAGCAGCTTAGCTCTCCCGGCGGGAGGCTACGAG. Translating it yields CASSLALPAGGYE. The entire CDR3 sequence reads CASSLALPAGGYEQYF.

A word on this clone: The missing CDR3 end, 3 residues past where the read stops, is filled in from the germline J gene. The J gene is TRBJ1-1, the V gene TRBV30; 7 positions agree with TRBD1. Germline CDR1 reads GTSNPN; CDR2 reads SVGIG (reference sequence). The CDR3 consists of 16 residues. V lost 0 bases to trimming and J lost 3 bases; unmatched junction nucleotides: 10. Incomplete CDR3 DNA: TGTGCCTGGAGTGTCCGTGTCCGCCAGGGGGACACTGAA. Encoded protein: CAWSVRVRQGDTE. The entire CDR3 protein is CAWSVRVRQGDTEAFF.

A word on this clone: The read falls 3 residues short of the CDR3 end, and the missing part is taken from the germline J gene. The chain links TRBV20-1 to TRBJ1-2; 7 bases match TRBD1. There are 13 residues in the CDR3. CDR1 and CDR2 (germline): DFQATT, SNEGSKA (reference sequence). V trimming: 5 bases; J trimming: 7 bases; junction bases outside the gene matches: 10. CDR3 sequence: CSAGDRERGGYTF. The sequenced part of the CDR3 DNA is TGCAGTGCTGGCGACAGGGAGAGAGGTGGC.

Details on this clone: The CDR3 goes on 3 residues after the read ends, and that part is filled in from the germline J gene. The chain uses TRBV5-1 and TRBJ2-7, with 10 bases aligning to TRBD1. The ends lost 0 bases at V and 3 bases at J; junction bases unmatched: 0. CDR1 is SGHRS, CDR2 YFSETQ, per germline. The CDR3 consists of 14 residues. The CDR3 protein is CASSLGTGGYEQYF. Incomplete CDR3 DNA: TGCGCCAGCAGCTTGGGGACAGGGGGCTACGAG.

As regards this clone: The missing CDR3 end, 3 residues past where the read stops, is filled in from the germline J gene. The chain uses TRBV30 and TRBJ2-3; maybe TRBD2 (5 bases). The CDR3 loop spans 17 amino acids. Trimming shortened V by 2 bases and J by 4 bases, and 22 bases separated the two germline ends. In germline, CDR1 is GTSNPN, CDR2 SVGIG (reference sequence). CDR3 protein: CAWSNLPRGGMADTQYF. The sequenced CDR3 bases are TGTGCCTGGAGTAACCTCCCTCGGGGTGGGATGGCAGATACG.

To note about this clone: The sequenced fragment ends 3 residues before the CDR3 boundary, so the rest is inferred from the germline J gene. The genes are TRBV5-1 and TRBJ1-6; tentative D call: TRBD1 (6 bases). Germline V gene lookup returns CDR1 SGHRS and CDR2 YFSETQ. The CDR3 totals 18 residues. V was shortened by 0 bases and J by 2 bases, with 15 bases between the two germline ends. CDR3 bases read: TGCGCCAGCAGCTTGGATCGTGAACAGGGAACCTATAATTCACCC. Protein sequence: CASSLDREQGTYNSP. The entire CDR3 protein is CASSLDREQGTYNSPLHF.

A note on this clone: The read comes to an end 3 residues before the CDR3 does, leaving the germline J gene to fill in the end. The V gene is TRBV6-4, the J gene TRBJ2-2; 8 bases line up with TRBD2. CDR3 length: 14 residues. V lost 4 bases, J lost 6 bases, and 4 bases stayed unmatched. In germline, CDR1 is MRHNA, CDR2 SNTAGT. CDR3 residues: CASSGSGMAGELFF. The DNA read from the CDR3 is TGTGCCAGCAGTGGTAGCGGGATGGCCGGGGAG.